This TCR beta chain was retrieved from a study of shared clonotypes between healthy human individuals. Findings and limits, study-wide: Clonotype sharing among donors was thought likely to change with sequencing depth. Lower generation probabilities were found for non-shared clonotypes than for those shared by all four donors.

Sequencing was at deep level. Profiling relied on immunoSEQ multiplex PCR, and the TCRdb table lists in-frame clones only, not all of them. Here the sample spans about 590,000 clones, roughly 95% being singletons. Turning to this clone: The antigen is undetermined.

Naivety among CD8 cells was defined by CD45RO negativity and positive CCR7 selection, thereby excluding terminally differentiated effector memory CD45RA+ cells. CDR3 length: 15 amino acids. Germline V CDR1 and CDR2: MNHEY, SMNVEV (reference sequence). Trimming stripped 8 bases from V and 0 bases from J, with 14 bases between. Specimen: naive CD8+ T cells sorted from blood. This chain joins TRBV27 and TRBJ1-3; D is unclear. This receptor was identified in a woman aged 25-40 years in good health. CDR3 protein: CASRPGLSSGNTIYF. The CDR3 DNA reads as TGTGCCAGCCGGCCCGGGCTATCCTCTGGAAACACCATATATTTT.